One T cell receptor beta chain is described in this entry. This sample was included in a study of cytomegalovirus exposure and HLA in healthy donors. Researchers ran the PCR with 60 Vbeta and 13 Jbeta primers. Sequencing was performed with immunoSEQ multiplex PCR; in TCRdb, only in-frame clones are kept and a portion is missing. The table shows more than 150,000 clones, with about 90% occurring only once. V shed 0 bases and J shed 3 bases, with 10 bases lying between them. Germline-derived CDR1 and CDR2 are SGHRS and YFSETQ. This CDR3 region has 14 residues. This sequence was found in a girl under two years old in good health and CMV-seronegative. The genes are TRBV5-1 and TRBJ2-7, with no clear D. The material sequenced was PBMCs. The CDR3 nucleotides read TGCGCCAGCAGCTTGGAAGCATCCGACTACGAGCAGTACTTC. This sequence encodes CASSLEASDYEQYF.